This is a list of T cell receptor beta chains from one sample in a study of T cell repertoires in cytomegalovirus infection. TCRdb passed the reads through MiXCR, listing each CDR3 protein once. Here the sample spans 560,000 or so distinct CDR3 sequences, approximately 15% being singletons. The specimen was CD8+ T cells from PBMCs. These receptor sequences come from a human donor in good health (CMV status not recorded). Some clones in this sample may be carry-over from other donors' samples. CDR3s include the opening cysteine and the closing phenylalanine or tryptophan. D genes are given only for firm matches.

j_gene | d_gene | v_gene | CDR3aa
TRBJ2-1 | TRBD1 | TRBV7-9 | CASSSLQGVWDNEQFF
TRBJ1-1 | - | TRBV4-1 | CASSQDEWAEAFF
TRBJ2-5 | - | TRBV12-3/TRBV12-4 | CASSSYSLETQYF
TRBJ2-1 | TRBD2 | TRBV6-5 | CASSYSILAGINEQFF
TRBJ2-7 | TRBD1 | TRBV18 | CASSRRGSSYEQYF
TRBJ2-1 | TRBD2 | TRBV7-8 | CASSLDLLAVRSSSNEQFF
TRBJ2-4 | - | TRBV27 | CASREGDIQYF
TRBJ1-2 | TRBD1 | TRBV15 | CATSNRGTGGFGYTF
TRBJ1-6 | TRBD1 | TRBV27 | CASSSPGQGSSLYNSPLHF
TRBJ2-1 | TRBD2 | TRBV7-3 | CASSLLGTNSYNEQFF
TRBJ1-4 | TRBD1 | TRBV5-4 | CASSVPSSGTGGGEKLFF
TRBJ2-1 | - | TRBV28 | CASSYARETYNEQFF
TRBJ2-3 | - | TRBV12-3/TRBV12-4 | CASSFTGTDTQYF
TRBJ2-7 | TRBD1 | TRBV3-1 | CASSHRDRATYEQYF
TRBJ2-5 | TRBD2 | TRBV2 | CATRTSGFQETQYF